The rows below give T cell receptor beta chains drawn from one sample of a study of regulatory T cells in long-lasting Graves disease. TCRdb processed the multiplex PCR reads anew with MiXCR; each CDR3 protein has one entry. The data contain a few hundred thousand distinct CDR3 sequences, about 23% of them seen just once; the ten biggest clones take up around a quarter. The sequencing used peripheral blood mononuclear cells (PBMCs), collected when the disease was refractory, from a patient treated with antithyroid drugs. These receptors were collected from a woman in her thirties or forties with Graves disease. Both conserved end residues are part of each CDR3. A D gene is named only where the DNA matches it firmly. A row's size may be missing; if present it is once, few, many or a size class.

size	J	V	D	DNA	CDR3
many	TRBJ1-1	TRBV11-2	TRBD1	TGTGCCAGCAGCCCCCTGACAGGGTTAGGTGAAGCTTTCTTT	CASSPLTGLGEAFF
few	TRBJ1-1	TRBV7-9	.	TGTGCCAGCAGCTTTACTCAGACGAACACTGAAGCTTTCTTT	CASSFTQTNTEAFF
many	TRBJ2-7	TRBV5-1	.	TGTGCCAGCAGCTCGAGGGGAACCTACGAGCAGTACTTC	CASSSRGTYEQYF
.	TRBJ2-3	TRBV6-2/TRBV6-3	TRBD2	TGTGCCAGCAGTCCTAGCGGGGCCAACACAGATACGCAGTATTTT	CASSPSGANTDTQYF
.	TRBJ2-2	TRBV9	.	TGTGCCAGCAGCAAACCAGCCGCGGGCTTTAACACCGGGGAGCTGTTTTTT	CASSKPAAGFNTGELFF
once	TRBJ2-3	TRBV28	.	TGTGCCAGCAGTTTGGCGGCCTCTAGCACAGATACGCAGTATTTT	CASSLAASSTDTQYF
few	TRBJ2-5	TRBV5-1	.	TGCGCCAGCACCCCCCGTGGGGCGTCGGAGGAGACCCAGTACTTC	CASTPRGASEETQYF
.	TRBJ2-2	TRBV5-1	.	TGCGCCAGCAGCCGCGGACACGACACCGGGGAGCTGTTTTTT	CASSRGHDTGELFF
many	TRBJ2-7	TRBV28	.	TGTGCCAGCAGTGGTCGACGGCTCCCCTACGAGCAGTACTTC	CASSGRRLPYEQYF
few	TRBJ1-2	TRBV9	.	TGTGCCAGCAGCGTATCAGTAAGATATGGCTACACCTTC	CASSVSVRYGYTF
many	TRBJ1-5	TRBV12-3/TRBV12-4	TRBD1	TGTGCCAGCAGTGGGGGGAGGGGGCGGAGCAATCAGCCCCAGCATTTT	CASSGGRGRSNQPQHF
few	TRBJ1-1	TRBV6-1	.	TGTGCCAGCAGCTCCAAGGGGATGGGGAACACTGAAGCTTTCTTT	CASSSKGMGNTEAFF
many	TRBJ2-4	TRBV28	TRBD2	TGTGCCAGCAGTTTTCGAGCGGGAGGCAGAAACATTCAGTACTTC	CASSFRAGGRNIQYF
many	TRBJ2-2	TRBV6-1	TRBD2	TGTGCCAGCAGGCGGACCGGGACTAGAAACACCGGGGAGCTGTTTTTT	CASRRTGTRNTGELFF
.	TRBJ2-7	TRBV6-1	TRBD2	TGTGCCAGCAGTCTCGCGGGGGTTGCGGGGAGCTCCTACGAGCAGTGCTTC	CASSLAGVAGSSYEQCF
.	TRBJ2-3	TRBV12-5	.	TGTGCTAGTGGTTTGGTACTCCGACAGGGAGGGTATGCTACGCAGTATTTT	CASGLVLRQGGYATQYF
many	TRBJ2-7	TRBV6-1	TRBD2	TGTGCCAGCAGTGAAGCCGGACTAGCGGACTCCTACGAGCAGTACTTC	CASSEAGLADSYEQYF
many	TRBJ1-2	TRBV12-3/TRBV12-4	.	TGTGCCAGCAGGCAGGGGCCCTATGGCTACACCTTC	CASRQGPYGYTF
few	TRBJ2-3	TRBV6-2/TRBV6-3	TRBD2	TGTGCCAGCAGTTACTCAACTAGCGGGCGCACAGATACGCAGTATTTT	CASSYSTSGRTDTQYF
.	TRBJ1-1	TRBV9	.	TGTGCCAGCAGCGTGGGAGCAGAGAACACTGAAGCTTTCTTT	CASSVGAENTEAFF
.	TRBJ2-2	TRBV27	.	TGTGCCAGCAGTCCTCATCACCCTAACACCGGGGAGCTGTTTTTT	CASSPHHPNTGELFF
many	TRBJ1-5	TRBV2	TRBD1	TGTGCCAGCAGTGATCAGGGGGGCAATCAGCCCCAGCATTTT	CASSDQGGNQPQHF
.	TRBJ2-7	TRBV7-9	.	TGTGCCAGCAGCTTCTACCAGGACGAGCAGTACTTC	CASSFYQDEQYF
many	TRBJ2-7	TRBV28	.	TGTGCCAGCAGTCCTTACCGGGCAGGCGGACGCGAGCAGTACTTC	CASSPYRAGGREQYF
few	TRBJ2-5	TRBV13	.	TGTGCCAGCAACTCTGGGGCGGGAGAGACCCAGTACTTC	CASNSGAGETQYF
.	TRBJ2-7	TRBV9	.	TGTGCCAGCAGCGTAGCCGTCCAGTACTACGAGCAGTACTTC	CASSVAVQYYEQYF
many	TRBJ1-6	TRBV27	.	TGTGCCAGCAGTAAGACGATCAATTCACCCCTCCACTTT	CASSKTINSPLHF
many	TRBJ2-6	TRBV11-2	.	TGTGCCAGCAGCTTTTGGGCCGATAAAACTGGGGCCAACGTCCTGACTTTC	CASSFWADKTGANVLTF
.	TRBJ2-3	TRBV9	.	TGTGCCAGCAGCGGAGTAACGGGAGTCACAGATACGCAGTATTTT	CASSGVTGVTDTQYF
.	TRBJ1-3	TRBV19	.	TGTGCCAGTAGTATTGTCGCGGGACGGACCCGAAACACCATATATTTT	CASSIVAGRTRNTIYF
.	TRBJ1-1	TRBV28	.	TGTGCCAGCAGTCCCGGGGGGGGGCTTACTGAAGCTTTCTTT	CASSPGGGLTEAFF
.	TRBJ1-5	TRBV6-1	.	TGTGCCAGCAGCTACTACCGGACGGATAGCAATCAGCCCCAGCATTTT	CASSYYRTDSNQPQHF
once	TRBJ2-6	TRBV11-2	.	TGTGCCAGCAGCTTTGGGCAGGGATTAAGCTCTGGGGCCAACGTCCTGACTTTC	CASSFGQGLSSGANVLTF
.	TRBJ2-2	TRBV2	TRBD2	TGTGCCAGCAGTGAAGATGTTGGTAGCGGGATCTACACCGGGAAGCTGTTTTTT	CASSEDVGSGIYTGKLFF
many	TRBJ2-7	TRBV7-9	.	TGTGCCAGCAGCTTATCCCCCCACGAGCAGTACTTC	CASSLSPHEQYF
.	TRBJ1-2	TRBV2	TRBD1	TGTGCCAGCAGTGAGGAAGGAAACAGGGGGCGCGATAGCTACACCTTC	CASSEEGNRGRDSYTF
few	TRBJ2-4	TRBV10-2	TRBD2	TGCGCCAGCAGTGAGCCTCTCGCGGGAGTTATTGGAAACATTCAGTACTTC	CASSEPLAGVIGNIQYF
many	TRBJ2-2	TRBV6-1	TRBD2	TGTGCCAGCAGTAAGGGACTAGCGGGAGAGGTATCCGGGGAGCTGTTTTTT	CASSKGLAGEVSGELFF
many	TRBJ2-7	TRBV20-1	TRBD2	TGCAGTGCCTACTCTAGCGGCTACGAGCAGTACTTC	CSAYSSGYEQYF
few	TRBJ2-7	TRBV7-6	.	TGTGCCAGCAGCGCCCGGGGCAGATACTACGAGCAGTACTTC	CASSARGRYYEQYF
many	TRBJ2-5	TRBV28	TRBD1	TGTGCCAGCAGTCTACCGGGGACAGGGGGGACCCAGTACTTC	CASSLPGTGGTQYF
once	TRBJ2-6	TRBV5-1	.	TGCGCCAGCAGCTTACTGCCTGGTGGTGGGGCCAACGTCCTGACTTTC	CASSLLPGGGANVLTF
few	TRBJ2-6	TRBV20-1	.	TGCAGTGCTAGATCTGACTCTGGGGCCAACGTCCTGACTTTC	CSARSDSGANVLTF
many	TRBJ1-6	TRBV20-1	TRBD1	TGCAGTGCTTTTAGACAGGGCCGGAGTAATTCACCCCTCCACTTT	CSAFRQGRSNSPLHF
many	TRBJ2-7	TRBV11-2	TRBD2	TGTGCCAGCAGCTTAGTCCCTAGCGGGAGTTACGAGCAGTACTTC	CASSLVPSGSYEQYF
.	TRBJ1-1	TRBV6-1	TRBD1	TGTGCCAGCAGCGCATTCCGGGACAGGTTTGACACTGAAGCTTTCTTT	CASSAFRDRFDTEAFF
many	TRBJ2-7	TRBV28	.	TGTGCCAGCAGTCTACACGGGGGTGGTTTGGTCGAGCAGTACTTC	CASSLHGGGLVEQYF
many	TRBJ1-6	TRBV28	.	TGTGCCAGCAGTTTAACGGGAGATTCACCCCTCCACTTT	CASSLTGDSPLHF
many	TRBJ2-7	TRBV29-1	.	TGCAGCGTAAAATCCGGGAGCTACGAGCAGTACTTC	CSVKSGSYEQYF
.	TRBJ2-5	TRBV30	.	TGTGCCTGGAGTGCGCAGGTACAAGAGACCCAGTACTTC	CAWSAQVQETQYF
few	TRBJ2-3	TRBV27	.	TGTGCCAGCAGTCCCGGGACCTTGGGAGATACGCAGTATTTT	CASSPGTLGDTQYF
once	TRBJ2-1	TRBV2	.	TGTGCCAGCAAAGGTGGCAGGCTAGACCTGGGGTCCTACAATGAGCAGTTCTTC	CASKGGRLDLGSYNEQFF
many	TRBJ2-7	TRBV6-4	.	TGTGCCAGCATAATGGGCCCCCGTGGCGAGCAGTACTTC	CASIMGPRGEQYF
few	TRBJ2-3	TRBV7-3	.	TGTGCCAGCAGCTTAGGGGGCCGCCCTTCTAGCACAGATACGCAGTATTTT	CASSLGGRPSSTDTQYF